This T cell receptor beta chain was sequenced during a study of CD8 T cells in ankylosing spondylitis. General study findings and limits: In reactive arthritis synovial fluid and blood, some motif variants had been reported before. Disease-linked clones were reportedly significantly enriched in matched ankylosing spondylitis synovial fluid. A TCR beta motif of about eight highly homologous variants appeared characteristic of ankylosing spondylitis blood.

From germline, CDR1 is SGHRS and CDR2 YFSETQ. The J segment lost 6 bases and the V segment lost 4 bases, leaving 6 bases of the junction unmatched. This CDR3 is built from 14 residues. For this clonotype: Its antigen is undetermined.

TCRdb re-called the 5' RACE reads with MiXCR, one entry per CDR3 protein. The sample yields fewer than 250,000 distinct CDR3 sequences, approximately 10% seen once. The specimen was blood, either unsorted or a sorted T cell fraction (not recorded which). The chain combines TRBV5-1 with TRBJ2-2; 7 bases agree with TRBD1. This receptor was taken from a male donor with ankylosing spondylitis or in good health (not recorded which). CDR3 DNA sequence: TGCGCCAGCAGCCCCACAGGGGTCGCCGGGGAGCTGTTTTTT. Translated: CASSPTGVAGELFF.